This TCR beta chain was documented in a study of CD8+ T cells in alopecia areata. The treatment was: oral pan-JAK inhibitor, 5-10 mg twice daily. Patients with alopecia areata provided lesional scalp punch biopsies as well as peripheral blood. This CDR3 has 13 amino acids. The germline gives CDR1 GTSNPN, CDR2 SVGIG (reference sequence). Trimming took off 1 base at V and 5 bases at J, with 11 bases between the two ends. In each case, RNA was isolated and then reverse transcribed into cDNA as the sequencing template. Profiling relied on immunoSEQ multiplex PCR, and the TCRdb table lists in-frame clones only, not all of them. This table holds roughly 92,000 clones, about two thirds found once. Overall study results and limits: Scalp and blood samples kept many expanded lesional clones throughout tofacitinib.

With regard to this clone: The antigen remains undetermined.

This receptor was obtained from a human donor with alopecia areata. The chain joins TRBV30 to TRBJ1-1; D perhaps matches TRBD1 (5 bases). The specimen was CD8+ T cells sorted from blood, collected between weeks 44 and 45, from a patient treated with tofacitinib. CDR3 nucleotides: TGTGCCTGGAGTGGCAGGGAGGGTACTGAAGCTTTCTTT. Its translation is CAWSGREGTEAFF. Combining the CDR3 with reference TRBV30 and TRBJ1-1 gives the whole variable domain SQTIHQWPATLVQPVGSPLSLECTVEGTSNPNLYWYRQAAGRGLQLLFYSVGIGQISSEVPQNLSASRPQDRQFILSSKKLLLSDSGFYLCAWSGREGTEAFFGQGTRLTVV.